This T cell receptor beta chain was captured by sequencing in a study of siplizumab effects on memory and regulatory T cells. The study's findings and limits: For siplizumab cultures, the suppressive function of their proliferating Tregs was not confirmed. Contribution to the alloresponse seemed major for naive T cells, which also seemed more diverse than memory cells. Unstimulated subsets were the mapping target of only a minor fraction of alloreactive clones. Proliferating clones, CD4+ or CD8+, lacked an assignable naive or memory phenotype in roughly 75-95% of cases.

As to this clone: As yet, its antigen is unknown.

Clones were sequenced by immunoSEQ multiplex PCR, and TCRdb holds only the in-frame ones, with some missing. The table shows about 100,000 clones, with about 94% occurring only once. V lost 5 bases, J lost 0 bases, and 7 bases stayed unmatched. The CDR3 covers 15 residues. Germline V gives CDR1 SGHAT, CDR2 FQNNGV. This chain connects TRBV11-2 to TRBJ2-7, with TRBD2 matching 7 bases. Sequenced input: non-Treg CD4+ T cells sorted from blood. This clonotype was obtained from a human donor in good health. The CDR3 region has the DNA TGTGCCAGCAGCCCCATTGCGGGAGACTCCTACGAGCAGTACTTC. It translates to CASSPIAGDSYEQYF.